The clone carrying this T cell receptor (beta chain) was seen only a few times. Antigen unknown. Assay: immunoSEQ multiplex PCR; the TCRdb copy retains only in-frame clones and omits some. The sample consists of 17,000 or so clones, about three quarters of them appearing once. The sample originates from a study of pediatric ulcerative colitis. The rectum was sampled with one to two pinch biopsies at colonoscopy. Study-wide points: A couple of patients' blood samples yielded substantially fewer templates.

The V gene's germline CDR1 is SNHLY and CDR2 FYNNEI. Trimming removed 6 bases from V and 5 bases from J; junction bases left unmatched: 4. The CDR3 runs 13 residues. The material sequenced was gut tissue. This TCR was sampled from a girl aged 5-17 years with moderate ulcerative colitis. The chain joins TRBV2 to TRBJ1-5; 7 nucleotides line up with TRBD1. The CDR3 nucleotides are TGTGCCAGCAGAGACAGGGAGCATCAGCCCCAGCATTTT. Its translation: CASRDREHQPQHF.